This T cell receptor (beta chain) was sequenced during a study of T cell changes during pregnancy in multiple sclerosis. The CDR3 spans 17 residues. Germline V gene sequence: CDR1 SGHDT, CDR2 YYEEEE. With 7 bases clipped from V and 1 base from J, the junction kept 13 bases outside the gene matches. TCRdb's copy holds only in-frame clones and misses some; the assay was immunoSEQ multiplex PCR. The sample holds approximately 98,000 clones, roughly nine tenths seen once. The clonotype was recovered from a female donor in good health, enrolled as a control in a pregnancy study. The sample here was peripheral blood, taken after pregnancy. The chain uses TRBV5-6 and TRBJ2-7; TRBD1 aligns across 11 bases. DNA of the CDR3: TGTGCCAGCTCCCGAAGGCTCGGGACAGGGGGTTCCTACGAGCAGTACTTC. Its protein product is CASSRRLGTGGSYEQYF. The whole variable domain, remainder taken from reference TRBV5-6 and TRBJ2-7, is DAGVTQSPTHLIKTRGQQVTLRCSPKSGHDTVSWYQQALGQGPQFIFQYYEEEERQRGNFPDRFSGHQFPNYSSELNVNALLLGDSALYLCASSRRLGTGGSYEQYFGPGTRLTVT.